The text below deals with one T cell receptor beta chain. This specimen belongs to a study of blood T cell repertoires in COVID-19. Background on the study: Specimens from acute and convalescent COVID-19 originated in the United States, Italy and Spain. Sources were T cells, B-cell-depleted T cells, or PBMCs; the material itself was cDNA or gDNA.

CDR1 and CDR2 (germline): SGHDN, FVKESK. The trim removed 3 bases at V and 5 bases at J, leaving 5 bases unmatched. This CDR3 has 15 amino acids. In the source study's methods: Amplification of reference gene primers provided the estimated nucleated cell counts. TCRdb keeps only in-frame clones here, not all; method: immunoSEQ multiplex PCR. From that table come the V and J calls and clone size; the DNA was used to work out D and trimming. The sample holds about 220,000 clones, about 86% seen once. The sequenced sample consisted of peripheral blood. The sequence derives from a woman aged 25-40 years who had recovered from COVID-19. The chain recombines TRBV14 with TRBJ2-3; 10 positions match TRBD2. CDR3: CASSHPAGGQDTQYF. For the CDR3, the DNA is TGTGCCAGCAGCCACCCAGCGGGGGGGCAAGATACGCAGTATTTT. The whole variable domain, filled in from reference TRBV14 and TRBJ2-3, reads EAGVTQFPSHSVIEKGQTVTLRCDPISGHDNLYWYRRVMGKEIKFLLHFVKESKQDESGMPNNRFLAERTGGTYSTLKVQPAELEDSGVYFCASSHPAGGQDTQYFGPGTRLTVL.